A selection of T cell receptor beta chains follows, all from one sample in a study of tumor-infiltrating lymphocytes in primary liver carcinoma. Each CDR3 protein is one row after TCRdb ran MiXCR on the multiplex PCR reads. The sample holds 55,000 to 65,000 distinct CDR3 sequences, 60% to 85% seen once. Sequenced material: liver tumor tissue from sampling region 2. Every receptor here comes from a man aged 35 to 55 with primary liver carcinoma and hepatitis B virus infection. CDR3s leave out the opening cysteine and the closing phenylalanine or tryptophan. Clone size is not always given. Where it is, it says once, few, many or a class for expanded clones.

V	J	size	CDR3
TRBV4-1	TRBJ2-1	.	ASNPGQGTDEQF
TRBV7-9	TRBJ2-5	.	ASSLVAGEQETQY
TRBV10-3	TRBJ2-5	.	ANSDREKGMETQY
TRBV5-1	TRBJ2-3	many	ASSEGHPTDTQY
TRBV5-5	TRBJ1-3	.	ASSLKGSGITIY
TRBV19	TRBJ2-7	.	ASSIAGGGGSYEQY
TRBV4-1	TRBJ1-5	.	ASSQEVADGVLPQY
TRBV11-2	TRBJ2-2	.	ASTSASGGANTGELF
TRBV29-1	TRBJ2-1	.	SVEEAGHFYNYNEQF
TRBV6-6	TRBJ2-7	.	ASSHDNYGNYEQY
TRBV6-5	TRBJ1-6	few	ASNYSIQGHSPLH
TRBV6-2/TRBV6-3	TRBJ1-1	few	ASSLRNTEAF
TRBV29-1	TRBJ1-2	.	SVDELQYGVGGYI
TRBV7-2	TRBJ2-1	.	ASSLTVLAGAGEQF
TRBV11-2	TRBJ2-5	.	ASSLDAWSSGRVESQY
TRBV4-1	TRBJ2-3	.	ASNQETSGSADTQY
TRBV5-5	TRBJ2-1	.	ASSPGQGFYNERI
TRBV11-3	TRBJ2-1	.	TSSLVTGADYNEQF
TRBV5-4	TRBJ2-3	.	TSSSLAGGLTDTQY
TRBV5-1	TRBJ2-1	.	ATSLKVHEQF
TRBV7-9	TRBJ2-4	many	ASSQGAGVAKNIQY
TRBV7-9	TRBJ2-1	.	ASSLPYQGPKTNERF
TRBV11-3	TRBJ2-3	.	VSRPGLAGTKDTQY
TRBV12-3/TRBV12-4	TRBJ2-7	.	ASSFRHGMDEQY
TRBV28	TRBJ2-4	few	ASSQLRGAKNIQY
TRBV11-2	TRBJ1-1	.	ASSPSRGLANSEAS
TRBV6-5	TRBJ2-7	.	ASSTGTARYKQY
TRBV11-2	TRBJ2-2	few	ASSSTDSGELF
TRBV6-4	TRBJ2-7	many	KVGDTYEQY
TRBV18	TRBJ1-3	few	ASSPGPSGGNTIY
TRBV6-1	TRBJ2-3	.	ASSDTSGVDTQY
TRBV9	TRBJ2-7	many	ASGGGRNEQY
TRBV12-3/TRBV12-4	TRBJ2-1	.	ASRRAESYNEQF
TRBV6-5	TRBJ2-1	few	ASSPTGNNEQF
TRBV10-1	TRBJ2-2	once	ASSDRTDTGKLF
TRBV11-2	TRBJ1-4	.	ASINTPVGTNEKLF
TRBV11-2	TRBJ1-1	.	ASRPVGAAEAF
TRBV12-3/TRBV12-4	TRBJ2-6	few	ASSRTRLVPGRASGANVLT
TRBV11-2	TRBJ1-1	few	ASSRGGAGPWGNTEAF
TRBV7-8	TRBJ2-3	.	VSNLRDARTQY
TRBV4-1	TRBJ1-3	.	ASNQGRGRSSGNTIY
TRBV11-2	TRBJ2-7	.	ASTLTDGAYEQY
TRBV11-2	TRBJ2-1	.	GSSLTAGGSRETQS
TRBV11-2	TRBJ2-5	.	TSSQTPGGGKETQ
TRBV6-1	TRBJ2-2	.	TSLGQQNTGELF
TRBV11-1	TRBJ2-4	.	ASSFLGTSVTKNIQY
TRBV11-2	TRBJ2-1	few	ASIDFSGSFNEQF
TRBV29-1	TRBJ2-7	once	SATGETSYEQY
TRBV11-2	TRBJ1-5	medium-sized	ASSLDSGQPQH
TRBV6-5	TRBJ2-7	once	AISYGLAGVSEEQY
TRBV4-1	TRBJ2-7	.	ASSQDLYSGAQIYEQY
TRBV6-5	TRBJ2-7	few	TSSYSPNYEQY
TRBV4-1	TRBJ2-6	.	ANIQRRTGSGANVLT